The 21 T cell receptor beta chains in this list originate from one sample, sequenced in a study of blood T cell repertoires in COVID-19 (dated by TCRdb to 2019 to 2021). Library method: the immunoSEQ multiplex PCR assay. TCRdb obtained this table from immuneACCESS and retained in-frame rearrangements with V and J assigned. These tables miss some clones; where compared with another copy, unresolved V genes account for less than half of the shortfall, and the remainder is unexplained. This sample comprises 250,000 to 300,000 clones, less than 90% of them detected only once. The leading ten clones occupy over 1.5% of the sample. Sequenced sample: peripheral blood. Source of these receptors: a man under 40 with active or convalescent COVID-19.

This chain uses TRBV4-1 with TRBJ1-4; 7 bases fit TRBD1. Germline V gene sequence: CDR1 MGHRA, CDR2 YSYEKL. The J segment lost 8 bases and the V segment lost 1 base, leaving 1 base of the junction unmatched. The length of the CDR3 is 13 residues. In DNA, the CDR3 is TGCGCCAGCAGCCAAGGGGACAGCGAAAAACTGTTTTTT. This gives the protein CASSQGDSEKLFF.

CDR3 protein: CASSLEGGNSNQPQHF. In nucleotides, the CDR3 is TGCGCCAGCAGCTTGGAAGGCGGTAATAGCAATCAGCCCCAGCATTTT. This sequence joins TRBV5-1 and TRBJ1-5; D is uncertain. The CDR3 covers 16 residues. V was shortened by 0 bases and J by 0 bases, with 10 bases between the two germline ends. CDR1 is SGHRS and CDR2 is YFSETQ in the germline V gene.

Details on this clone: This sample includes further DNA sequences coding for the same CDR3. The V call is TRBV11-1, the J call TRBJ1-5; TRBD1 is a possible D gene (6 bases). In germline, CDR1 is SGHAT, CDR2 FQDESV (reference sequence). V was cut by 5 bases and J by 4 bases, with 9 bases left in between. The CDR3 has 13 residues. CDR3 in amino acids: CASSLDRNQPQHF. CDR3 bases: TGTGCCAGCAGCCTTGACAGGAATCAGCCCCAGCATTTT.

The chain uses TRBV19 and TRBJ2-2; 10 positions match TRBD2. Per the germline V gene, CDR1 is LNHDA and CDR2 is SQIVND (reference sequence). The junction had 3 bases not matched to a gene; V was cut back by 2 bases and J by 6 bases. The CDR3 runs 15 residues. The CDR3: CASSISGGVAGELFF. CDR3 bases: TGTGCCAGTAGTATAAGCGGGGGGGTCGCCGGGGAGCTGTTTTTT.

This clone was seen only once. Distinct nucleotide sequences in the sample also encode this CDR3. This rearrangement joins TRBV30 to TRBJ1-1; possibly TRBD1 for D (5 bases). Germline V lookup: CDR1 GTSNPN, CDR2 SVGIG (reference sequence). The CDR3 totals 13 residues. Trimming removed 0 bases at V and 2 bases at J, with 7 bases between. The CDR3 loop reads CAWSVGGNTEAFF. As DNA, the CDR3 is TGTGCCTGGAGTGTCGGGGGAAACACTGAAGCTTTCTTT.

The CDR3, as DNA: TGTGCCAGCAGCGCGGGGCAGGGGGCATTCACCGGGGAGCTGTTTTTT. It encodes CASSAGQGAFTGELFF. This rearrangement joins TRBV9 to TRBJ2-2; 8 bases line up with TRBD1. The length of the CDR3 is 16 residues. CDR1 is SGDLS and CDR2 is YYNGEE in the germline V gene. Losses at the gene ends were 3 bases for V and 4 bases for J; bases not matched to a gene: 8.

The table lists this clone with a count of one. This chain connects TRBV6-2 or TRBV6-3 to TRBJ2-7; D unresolved. The germline gives CDR1 MNHEY, CDR2 SVGEGT. The CDR3 sequence is 13 residues long. V lost 0 bases and J lost 3, with 6 bases in between. This CDR3 is CASSYSRGYEQYF. The CDR3 region has the DNA TGTGCCAGCAGTTACTCGCGAGGCTACGAGCAGTACTTC.

The rearrangement links TRBV28 to TRBJ1-5, with a possible D match to TRBD1 (6 bases). Germline lookup yields CDR1 MDHEN and CDR2 SYDVKM. V lost 3 bases to trimming and J lost 1 base, with 7 bases between them. This CDR3 is 14 amino acids long. The CDR3 bases are TGTGCCAGCAGTTTCACAGGGAGCAATCAGCCCCAGCATTTT. It translates to CASSFTGSNQPQHF. Full variable domain (rest looked up from reference TRBV28 and TRBJ1-5): DVKVTQSSRYLVKRTGEKVFLECVQDMDHENMFWYRQDPGLGLRLIYFSYDVKMKEKGDIPEGYSVSREKKERFSLILESASTNQTSMYLCASSFTGSNQPQHFGDGTRLSIL.

The chain has TRBV4-3 and TRBJ2-1; TRBD2 might be the D (6 bases). The CDR3 extends over 16 amino acids. Germline values: CDR1 LGHNA, CDR2 YSLEER. The ends were cut back, 4 bases at V and 8 bases at J, with 21 bases in the middle. CDR3 in amino acids: CASSREVVRGGDEQFF. CDR3 sequence (DNA): TGCGCCAGCAGCCGGGAGGTGGTTAGGGGCGGCGATGAGCAGTTCTTC.

The rearrangement uses TRBV19 and TRBJ2-7, with 9 bases aligning to TRBD1. The ends lost 3 bases at V and 1 base at J; junction bases unmatched: 4. This CDR3 is built from 15 residues. Germline V gene lookup returns CDR1 LNHDA and CDR2 SQIVND (reference sequence). CDR3 loop: CASSISGTGSYEQYF. The CDR3 nucleotides read TGTGCCAGTAGTATCTCCGGGACAGGGTCCTACGAGCAGTACTTC.

V is TRBV19 and J is TRBJ2-7; 8 bases match TRBD1. Germline CDR1 and CDR2: LNHDA and SQIVND (reference sequence). The CDR3 contains 13 residues. V trimming: 4 bases; J trimming: 2 bases; junction bases outside the gene matches: 1. The CDR3 reads CASSTDRAYEQYF. The CDR3 DNA is TGTGCCAGTAGTACGGACAGGGCCTACGAGCAGTACTTC.

Only a few counts were recorded for this clone. This sequence joins TRBV7-9 and TRBJ1-5; D unclear. The CDR3 sequence is 14 residues long. Trimming took off 1 base at V and 6 bases at J, with 10 bases between the two ends. Germline assignment: CDR1 SEHNR and CDR2 FQNEAQ (reference sequence). Here the CDR3 reads CASSLGGWGQPQHF. DNA for the CDR3: TGTGCCAGCAGCTTAGGCGGGTGGGGTCAGCCCCAGCATTTT.

The chain joins TRBV9 to TRBJ1-1, with TRBD1 as a possible D gene (5 bases). The V end was cut by 7 bases, the J end by 3 bases, with 16 bases between. Germline values: CDR1 SGDLS, CDR2 YYNGEE. The CDR3 contains 14 residues. CDR3 nucleotide sequence: TGTGCCAGCGGAACGGGTCAGGGCTACACTGAAGCTTTCTTT. It translates to CASGTGQGYTEAFF.

This rearrangement joins TRBV29-1 to TRBJ2-7; a possible D gene is TRBD1 (6 bases). The CDR3 contains 15 residues. Germline V lookup: CDR1 SQVTM, CDR2 ANQGSEA. Trimming stripped 0 bases from V and 5 bases from J, with 17 bases between. The CDR3: CSVEEEEQGGHEQYF. As DNA, the CDR3 is TGCAGCGTTGAAGAGGAGGAACAGGGTGGTCACGAGCAGTACTTC.

This clone has only a few counts. The chain links TRBV2 to TRBJ1-2; D possibly corresponds to TRBD1 (6 bases). Per the germline V gene, CDR1 is SNHLY and CDR2 is FYNNEI. The CDR3 runs to 14 residues. The V and J ends lost 5 bases and 6 bases respectively, with 16 bases between them. Written as DNA, the CDR3 is TGTGCCAGCAGTCCACGTGGGGGCAAAGATGGCTACACCTTC. As protein: CASSPRGGKDGYTF.

This rearrangement joins TRBV12-3 or TRBV12-4 to TRBJ2-5, with TRBD1 matching 8 bases. The CDR3 has 12 amino acids. V shed 10 bases, J shed 4 bases, and the junction held 5 bases outside the gene matches. In DNA, the CDR3 is TGTGCCACCCGCAGGGGGCGAGAGACCCAGTACTTC. It is translated as CATRRGRETQYF.

The V call is TRBV18, the J call TRBJ1-1; 11 bases fit TRBD1. Germline CDR1 KGHSH, CDR2 LQKENI. This CDR3 has 15 residues. With V trimmed by 2 bases and J by 4 bases, 3 bases remained unmatched. The CDR3 reads CASSPGQGAITEAFF. In DNA form, the CDR3 reads TGTGCCAGCTCACCAGGACAGGGGGCGATCACTGAAGCTTTCTTT. Full variable domain (rest looked up from reference TRBV18 and TRBJ1-1): NAGVMQNPRHLVRRRGQEARLRCSPMKGHSHVYWYRQLPEEGLKFMVYLQKENIIDESGMPKERFSAEFPKEGPSILRIQQVVRGDSAAYFCASSPGQGAITEAFFGQGTRLTVV.

The V and J genes are TRBV11-3 and TRBJ1-1, with D tentatively TRBD1 (5 bases). Trimming took 4 bases from V and 0 from J, leaving 18 bases between them. CDR3 length: 17 residues. The germline CDR1 and CDR2 sequences are SGHNT and YENEEA. The CDR3 sequence is CASSSPPHRKMNTEAFF. CDR3 coding DNA: TGTGCCAGCAGCTCACCACCTCACAGGAAAATGAACACTGAAGCTTTCTTT.

The CDR3 coding sequence is TGTGCCAGCAGCTTTTACGGACAGGGGATCAATCAGCCCCAGCATTTT. This sequence encodes CASSFYGQGINQPQHF. The V and J genes are TRBV5-8 and TRBJ1-5, with 9 bases that match TRBD1. Germline V gives CDR1 SGHTS, CDR2 YDEGEE. The CDR3 covers 16 residues. V shed 2 bases and J 3 bases; nucleotides not matched to a gene: 6.

About this clone itself: This sample includes further DNA sequences coding for the same CDR3. V usage is TRBV18 and J usage is TRBJ2-7, with 8 nucleotides matching TRBD1. With V trimmed by 3 bases and J by 5 bases, 6 bases remained unmatched. CDR3 length: 14 residues. Looked up from germline, CDR1 is KGHSH and CDR2 is LQKENI. The CDR3: CASSPSGGRDEQYF. CDR3 DNA: TGTGCCAGCTCACCCTCAGGGGGCCGCGACGAGCAGTACTTC.

The chain uses TRBV30 and TRBJ1-6; D may be TRBD1 (5 bases). Between the trimmed V and J ends, which lost 0 bases and 5 bases, there was a span of 11 bases. The CDR3 is 15 residues long. Germline V gene sequence: CDR1 GTSNPN, CDR2 SVGIG (reference sequence). CDR3 sequence (DNA): TGTGCCTGGAGTGTACTGCAGGGCAATAATTCACCCCTCCACTTT. This encodes CAWSVLQGNNSPLHF.